This entry concerns a single T cell receptor (beta chain). Germline-derived CDR1 and CDR2 are GTSNPN and SVGIG (reference sequence). The CDR3 has 14 amino acids. V lost 2 bases and J lost 5; bases outside the gene matches: 7. These data originate in a study of control samples from healthy donors and cancer patients. Clones were read by immunoSEQ multiplex PCR, and TCRdb kept only the in-frame ones, dropping some. The data hold tens of thousands of clones, with about 94% observed a single time. The V gene is TRBV30, the J gene TRBJ1-2, with 8 bases lining up with TRBD1. The origin of this receptor is a woman in her forties or fifties with head and neck cancer. What was sequenced was PBMCs. In DNA form, the CDR3 reads TGTGCCTGGAGTCAACAGGGGGTGGGGTATGGCTACACCTTC. This encodes CAWSQQGVGYGYTF.